This T cell receptor beta chain derives from a study of blood T cell repertoires in COVID-19. Study details: Spain, Italy and the United States supplied samples that represented acute and convalescent COVID-19. Sources were T cells, B-cell-depleted T cells, or PBMCs; the material itself was cDNA or gDNA.

The junction had 8 bases not matched to a gene; V was cut back by 3 bases and J by 1 base. In germline, CDR1 is DFQATT, CDR2 SNEGSKA (reference sequence). The CDR3 contains 18 residues. Libraries were prepared by immunoSEQ multiplex PCR; TCRdb keeps only in-frame clonotypes and omits some of them. The sample has fewer than 200,000 clones, 60% to 85% seen once. This clone was detected once. The TCR sequence derives from a man aged 55 to 69 with acute or convalescent COVID-19. Sequencing input: peripheral blood. The rearrangement uses TRBV20-1 and TRBJ2-1; 14 nucleotides align to TRBD2. The CDR3 DNA reads as TGCAGTGCTAGTGCGGGACTAGCGGGGGCGATTTCCTACAATGAGCAGTTCTTC. It codes for CSASAGLAGAISYNEQFF.